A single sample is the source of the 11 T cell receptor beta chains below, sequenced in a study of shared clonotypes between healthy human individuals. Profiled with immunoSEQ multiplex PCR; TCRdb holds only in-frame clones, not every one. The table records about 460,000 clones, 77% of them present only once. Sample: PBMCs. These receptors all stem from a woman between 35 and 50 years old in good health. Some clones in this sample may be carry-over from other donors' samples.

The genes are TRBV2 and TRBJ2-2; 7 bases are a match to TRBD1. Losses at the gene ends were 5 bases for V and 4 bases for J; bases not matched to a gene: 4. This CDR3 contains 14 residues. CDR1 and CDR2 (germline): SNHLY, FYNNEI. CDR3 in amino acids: CASSPNRGTGELFF. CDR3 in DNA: TGTGCCAGCAGTCCCAACAGGGGCACCGGGGAGCTGTTTTTT. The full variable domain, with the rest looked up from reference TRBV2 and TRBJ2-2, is EPEVTQTPSHQVTQMGQEVILRCVPISNHLYFYWYRQILGQKVEFLVSFYNNEISEKSEIFDDQFSVERPDGSNFTLKIRSTKLEDSAMYFCASSPNRGTGELFFGEGSRLTVL.

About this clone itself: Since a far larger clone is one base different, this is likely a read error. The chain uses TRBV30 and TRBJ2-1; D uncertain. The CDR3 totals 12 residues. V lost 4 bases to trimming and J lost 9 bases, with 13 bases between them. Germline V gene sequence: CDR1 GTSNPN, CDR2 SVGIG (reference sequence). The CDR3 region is CAWNGPPGEQFF. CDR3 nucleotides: TGTGCCTGGAATGGACCCCCGGGTGAGCAGTTCTTC.

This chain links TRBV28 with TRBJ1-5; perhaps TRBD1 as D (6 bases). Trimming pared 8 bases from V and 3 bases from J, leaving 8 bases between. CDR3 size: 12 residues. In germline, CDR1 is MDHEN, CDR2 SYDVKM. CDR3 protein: CASEGVNQPQHF. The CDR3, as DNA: TGTGCCAGCGAGGGGGTCAATCAGCCCCAGCATTTT.

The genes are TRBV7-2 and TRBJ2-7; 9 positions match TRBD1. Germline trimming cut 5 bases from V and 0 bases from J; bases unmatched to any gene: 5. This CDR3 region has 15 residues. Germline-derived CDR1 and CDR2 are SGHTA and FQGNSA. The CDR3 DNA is TGTGCCAGCAGCCGAACGACAGGGGGCTCCTACGAGCAGTACTTC. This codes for CASSRTTGGSYEQYF.

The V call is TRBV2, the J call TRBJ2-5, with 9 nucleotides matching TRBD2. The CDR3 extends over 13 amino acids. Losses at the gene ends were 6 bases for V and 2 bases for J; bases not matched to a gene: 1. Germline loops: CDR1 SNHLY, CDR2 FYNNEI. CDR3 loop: CASSGLAQETQYF. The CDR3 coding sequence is TGTGCCAGCAGCGGACTAGCGCAAGAGACCCAGTACTTC. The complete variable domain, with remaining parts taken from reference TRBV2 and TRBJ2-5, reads EPEVTQTPSHQVTQMGQEVILRCVPISNHLYFYWYRQILGQKVEFLVSFYNNEISEKSEIFDDQFSVERPDGSNFTLKIRSTKLEDSAMYFCASSGLAQETQYFGPGTRLLVL.

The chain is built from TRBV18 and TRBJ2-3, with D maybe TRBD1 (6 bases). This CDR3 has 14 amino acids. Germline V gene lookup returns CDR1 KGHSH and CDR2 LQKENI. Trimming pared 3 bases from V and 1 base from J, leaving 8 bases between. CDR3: CASSPRQGTDTQYF. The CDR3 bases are TGTGCCAGCTCACCGCGACAGGGCACAGATACGCAGTATTTT. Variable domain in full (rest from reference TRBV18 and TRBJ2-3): NAGVMQNPRHLVRRRGQEARLRCSPMKGHSHVYWYRQLPEEGLKFMVYLQKENIIDESGMPKERFSAEFPKEGPSILRIQQVVRGDSAAYFCASSPRQGTDTQYFGPGTRLTVL.

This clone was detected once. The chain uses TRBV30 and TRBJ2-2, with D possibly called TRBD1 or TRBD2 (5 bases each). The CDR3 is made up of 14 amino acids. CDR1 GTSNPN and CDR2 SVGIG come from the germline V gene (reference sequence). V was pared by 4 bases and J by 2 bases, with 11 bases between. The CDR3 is CAWTGTPNTGELFF. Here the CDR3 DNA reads TGTGCCTGGACGGGGACCCCAAACACCGGGGAGCTGTTTTTT. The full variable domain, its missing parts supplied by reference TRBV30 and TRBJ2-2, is SQTIHQWPATLVQPVGSPLSLECTVEGTSNPNLYWYRQAAGRGLQLLFYSVGIGQISSEVPQNLSASRPQDRQFILSSKKLLLSDSGFYLCAWTGTPNTGELFFGEGSRLTVL.

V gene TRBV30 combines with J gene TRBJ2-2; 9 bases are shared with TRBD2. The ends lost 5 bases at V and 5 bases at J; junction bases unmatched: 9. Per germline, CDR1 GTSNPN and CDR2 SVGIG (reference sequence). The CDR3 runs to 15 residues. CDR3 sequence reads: CAWAGGLAGTGELFF. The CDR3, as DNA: TGTGCCTGGGCGGGGGGGCTAGCGGGAACCGGGGAGCTGTTTTTT.

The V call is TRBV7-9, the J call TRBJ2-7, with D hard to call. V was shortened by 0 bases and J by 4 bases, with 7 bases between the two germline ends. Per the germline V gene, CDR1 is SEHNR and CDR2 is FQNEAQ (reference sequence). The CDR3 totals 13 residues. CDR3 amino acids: CASSLAAKYEQYF. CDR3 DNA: TGTGCCAGCAGCTTAGCCGCGAAATACGAGCAGTACTTC.

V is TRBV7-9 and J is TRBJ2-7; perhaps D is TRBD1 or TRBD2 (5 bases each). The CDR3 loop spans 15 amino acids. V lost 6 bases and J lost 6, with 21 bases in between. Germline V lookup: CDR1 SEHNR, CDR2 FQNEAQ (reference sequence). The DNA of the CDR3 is TGTGCCAGCAGGGAAGCCGGGACGGACACTACCGAGCAGTACTTC. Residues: CASREAGTDTTEQYF.

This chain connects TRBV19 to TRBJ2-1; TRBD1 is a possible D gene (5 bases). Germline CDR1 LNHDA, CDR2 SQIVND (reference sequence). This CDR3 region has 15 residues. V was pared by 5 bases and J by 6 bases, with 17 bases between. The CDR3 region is CASSLSQGSPNEQFF. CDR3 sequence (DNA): TGTGCCAGTAGTTTGAGCCAGGGCTCGCCCAATGAGCAGTTCTTC.